This T cell receptor beta chain was profiled in a study of shared clonotypes between healthy human individuals. Study information: The donors, two women and three men, were aged 18 to 49.

The sorted-subset replicate PCRs were given about 200 ng DNA, which is 30,000 to 35,000 T cell genomes. TCRdb keeps only in-frame clones here, not all; method: immunoSEQ multiplex PCR. The sample yields 150,000 to 200,000 clones, approximately 61% seen once. CD45RA+ naive and CD45RA-negative memory subsets were separated from CD4+ cells. Turning to this clone: No antigen is known for it.

Trimming removed 4 bases at V and 5 bases at J, with 15 bases between. Germline assignment: CDR1 SGHRS and CDR2 YFSETQ. The CDR3 length is 14 residues. The study, taken as a whole, reports: In general, naive subsets displayed greater estimated richness than memory subsets did.

The chain joins TRBV5-1 to TRBJ2-5; D unresolved. Sequenced input: memory CD4+ T cells sorted from blood. Subset meaning: CD45RA-negative fraction. This sequence originates from a man aged 30 to 45 in good health. The DNA for the CDR3 is TGCGCCAGCAGCCCGCTGAGTGGATTGGAGACCCAGTACTTC. This translates into CASSPLSGLETQYF.